This TCR beta chain was retrieved from a study of CD8+ T cells in alopecia areata. Study context: Treated patients took oral tofacitinib at 5 to 10 mg twice daily. Treated patients were scored for severity by percent of scalp affected.

The CDR3 loop spans 13 amino acids. Germline values: CDR1 KGHSH, CDR2 LQKENI. Trimming removed 5 bases from V and 8 bases from J, with 12 bases in between. This clone was observed a few times. The treatment denotes: oral pan-JAK inhibitor, 5-10 mg twice daily. Those with alopecia areata gave lesional scalp punch biopsies and peripheral blood. Sequencing relied on a cDNA template that was reverse transcribed from extracted RNA. Sequenced by immunoSEQ multiplex PCR; TCRdb stores in-frame clones only, minus some. The sample has under 200,000 clones, roughly 65% seen once. Here the sequenced sample was CD4+ T cells sorted from blood, taken at week 4, from a patient treated with tofacitinib. This clonotype was sampled from a human donor with alopecia areata. V usage is TRBV18 and J usage is TRBJ1-4; D is ambiguous. CDR3: CASSSELEEKLFF. DNA of the CDR3: TGTGCCAGCTCATCCGAACTGGAAGAAAAACTGTTTTTT.